Following are 17 T cell receptor beta chains from one sample sequenced in a study of regulatory T cells in long-lasting Graves disease. The sample's time point: newly diagnosed GD, antithyroid drugs for less than 3 months. TCR sequences were obtained from RNA taken from PBMCs. In building TCR beta libraries, iRepertoire HTBI primers were used together with Arm-PCR of CDR3 regions. Via MiXCR, TCRdb re-called the multiplex PCR reads, giving one row per CDR3 protein. The top ten hold roughly 10% of the sample, which has about 450,000 distinct CDR3 sequences, about a sixth seen once. This sample also belongs to another study, concerning T cells in Graves' hyperthyroidism and ophthalmopathy.

The input for sequencing was peripheral blood mononuclear cells (PBMCs), taken at new diagnosis, from a patient treated with antithyroid drugs. The source of these receptors is a woman aged 30 to 39 with Graves disease.

In this sample, this clonotype turned up many times. The V gene is TRBV9, the J gene TRBJ1-1; 8 bases line up with TRBD1. Germline values: CDR1 SGDLS, CDR2 YYNGEE. The V gene end was trimmed by 4 bases and the J gene end by 6 bases; junction bases not matched to a gene: 11. The length of the CDR3 is 15 residues. The CDR3 reads CASSTLRQGPAEAFF. CDR3 bases: TGTGCCAGCAGCACACTGAGACAGGGGCCTGCTGAAGCTTTCTTT. Supplemented by reference TRBV9 and TRBJ1-1, the full variable domain reads DSGVTQTPKHLITATGQRVTLRCSPRSGDLSVYWYQQSLDQGLQFLIQYYNGEERAKGNILERFSAQQFPDLHSELNLSSLELGDSALYFCASSTLRQGPAEAFFGQGTRLTVV.

V gene TRBV30 combines with J gene TRBJ1-3, with D tentatively TRBD1 (5 bases). V lost 0 bases and J lost 3, with 15 bases in between. Germline lookup yields CDR1 GTSNPN and CDR2 SVGIG (reference sequence). The CDR3 runs 16 residues. CDR3 region: CAWSVRPGSYGNTIYF. DNA of the CDR3: TGTGCCTGGAGTGTACGTCCAGGGTCTTATGGAAACACCATATATTTT.

The chain joins TRBV4-1 to TRBJ1-5; maybe TRBD1 (5 bases). Between the trimmed V and J ends, which lost 3 bases and 0 bases, there was a span of 12 bases. CDR1 is MGHRA and CDR2 is YSYEKL in the germline V gene. CDR3 size: 16 residues. The CDR3 loop reads CASSQAGRNSNQPQHF. CDR3 coding DNA: TGCGCCAGCAGCCAGGCGGGGCGAAATAGCAATCAGCCCCAGCATTTT.

This clonotype was found many times. This chain connects TRBV6-2 or TRBV6-3 to TRBJ2-3, with 8 bases matching TRBD2. CDR3 length: 18 residues. The germline CDR1 and CDR2 sequences are MNHEY and SVGEGT. V lost 2 bases to trimming and J lost 4 bases; unmatched junction nucleotides: 14. The CDR3 DNA follows: TGTGCCAGCAGTTACGACCCTCCGAAAGCGGGAGTGGCAGATACGCAGTATTTT. Its translation: CASSYDPPKAGVADTQYF.

This clonotype was seen many times. The rearrangement joins TRBV20-1 to TRBJ1-1; 8 nucleotides match TRBD1. The germline V gene encodes CDR1 DFQATT and CDR2 SNEGSKA (reference sequence). The CDR3 has 13 residues. V lost 4 bases, J lost 1 base, and 2 bases stayed unmatched. This CDR3 reads CSAKDRGNTEAFF. The CDR3 DNA sequence: TGCAGTGCTAAAGACAGGGGGAACACTGAAGCTTTCTTT.

This clonotype occurred many times. The J gene is TRBJ2-2, the V gene TRBV11-1; D may be TRBD2 (6 bases). V lost 0 bases and J 3 bases, leaving 11 bases between the germline ends. The germline V gene has CDR1 SGHAT and CDR2 FQDESV (reference sequence). The CDR3 has 16 residues. The CDR3 loop is CASSLAGGRYTGELFF. The CDR3 nucleotides are TGTGCCAGCAGCTTAGCCGGTGGGAGGTACACCGGGGAGCTGTTTTTT.

This clonotype was seen only a few times. The V and J genes are TRBV7-9 and TRBJ2-4; no firm D call. V dropped 5 bases and J dropped 1 base, with 18 bases sitting between them. This CDR3 contains 17 residues. CDR1 SEHNR and CDR2 FQNEAQ come from the germline V gene (reference sequence). CDR3 sequence reads: CASSAKLTGGAKNIQYF. The CDR3 DNA is TGTGCCAGCAGCGCTAAACTAACCGGCGGTGCCAAAAACATTCAGTACTTC.

This clonotype has a count of ten or more. The gene calls are TRBV2 and TRBJ2-7; weak D call: TRBD1 (5 bases). The CDR3 spans 15 residues. Germline V gene sequence: CDR1 SNHLY, CDR2 FYNNEI. Trimming pared 11 bases from V and 2 bases from J, leaving 22 bases between. This CDR3 is CALSGQGIVPYEQYF. As DNA, the CDR3 is TGTGCCCTCTCAGGGCAAGGGATTGTGCCCTACGAGCAGTACTTC. Complete variable domain (other parts from reference TRBV2 and TRBJ2-7): EPEVTQTPSHQVTQMGQEVILRCVPISNHLYFYWYRQILGQKVEFLVSFYNNEISEKSEIFDDQFSVERPDGSNFTLKIRSTKLEDSAMYFCALSGQGIVPYEQYFGPGTRLTVT.

This clonotype was seen ten or more times. This chain links TRBV20-1 with TRBJ1-5; 10 bases are shared with TRBD1. CDR3 size: 16 residues. CDR1 DFQATT and CDR2 SNEGSKA come from the germline V gene (reference sequence). V was clipped by 0 bases and J by 4 bases; unmatched bases: 6. The CDR3 spells CSARDVGQGDNQPQHF. The CDR3 bases are TGCAGTGCTAGAGATGTTGGACAGGGGGATAATCAGCCCCAGCATTTT.

V is TRBV12-3 or TRBV12-4 and J is TRBJ2-3; perhaps TRBD2 as D (6 bases). This CDR3 contains 14 residues. The V gene lost 6 bases and the J gene lost 5 bases, with 15 bases spanning the gap. CDR3 protein: CASRIPGSIDTQYF. Here the CDR3 DNA reads TGTGCCAGCAGGATTCCCGGGAGTATAGATACGCAGTATTTT.

This clonotype appeared a few times. The V and J genes are TRBV20-1 and TRBJ1-5; maybe TRBD1 (6 bases). V lost 6 bases to trimming and J lost 7 bases, with 19 bases between them. Looked up from germline, CDR1 is DFQATT and CDR2 is SNEGSKA (reference sequence). This CDR3 comprises 14 residues. CDR3 DNA sequence: TGCAGTGCCAAGAGACCAGGGGCTAGGCAGCCCCAGCATTTT. Its protein product is CSAKRPGARQPQHF.

This clonotype was seen ten or more times. The genes are TRBV27 and TRBJ2-1; TRBD2 agrees at 12 bases. Germline values: CDR1 MNHEY, CDR2 SMNVEV (reference sequence). The CDR3 loop spans 15 amino acids. Trimming cost V 5 bases and J 6 bases; bases outside gene matches: 5. The CDR3 DNA follows: TGTGCCAGCAGTCGCTCTAGCGGGAGGGTCAATGAGCAGTTCTTC. It is translated as CASSRSSGRVNEQFF.

A note on this clonotype: One end of the junction varies from germline; a read error may be responsible. The rearrangement links TRBV6-1 to TRBJ2-1; D might be TRBD1 (5 bases). From germline, CDR1 is MNHNS and CDR2 SASEGT. This CDR3 is built from 13 residues. The CDR3 coding sequence is TGTGGCAGCAGTGAAGCCGCAGGGATGGGGCAGTTCTTC. Amino acid sequence: CGSSEAAGMGQFF.

This clonotype was counted only a few times. A much larger clone is a single base away; this may be a read error. The V and J genes are TRBV9 and TRBJ2-5; D uncertain. Germline CDR1 and CDR2: SGDLS and YYNGEE. The CDR3 is 13 amino acids. Trimming removed 3 bases at V and 2 bases at J, with 8 bases between. The CDR3 bases are TGTGCCAGCAGCGGACGGATGCAAGAGACCCAGTACTTC. This encodes CASSGRMQETQYF.

This clonotype appeared many times. This sequence joins TRBV12-3 or TRBV12-4 and TRBJ2-1; D is uncertain. V was pared by 3 bases and J by 6 bases, with 15 bases between. This CDR3 region has 15 residues. The chain's CDR3 is CASSLSLPGSNEQFF. The CDR3, as DNA: TGTGCCAGCAGTTTGAGTCTACCTGGAAGCAATGAGCAGTTCTTC.

This chain joins TRBV28 and TRBJ1-1, with 7 bases lining up with TRBD1. Germline loops: CDR1 MDHEN, CDR2 SYDVKM. V shed 10 bases, J shed 6 bases, and the junction held 8 bases outside the gene matches. The CDR3 consists of 12 residues. The CDR3: CAIRTGVSEAFF. Written as DNA, the CDR3 is TGTGCCATCAGAACAGGGGTTTCTGAAGCTTTCTTT.

In its sample, this clonotype was seen a few times. V gene TRBV29-1 combines with J gene TRBJ2-7; D uncertain. Trimming removed 7 bases from V and 6 bases from J, with 10 bases in between. This CDR3 region has 10 residues. CDR1 SQVTM and CDR2 ANQGSEA come from the germline V gene. Here the CDR3 DNA reads TGCAGCGGGGTCTACGGCGAGCAGTACTTC. As protein: CSGVYGEQYF.